Below, one T cell receptor (beta chain) is given with its context. This entry comes from a study of blood T cell repertoires in COVID-19. Background on the study: Researchers got acute and convalescent COVID-19 samples from the United States, Italy and Spain.

The CDR3 contains 14 residues. The germline CDR1 and CDR2 sequences are MDHEN and SYDVKM. The ends lost 8 bases at V and 3 bases at J; junction bases unmatched: 5. The table came from immunoSEQ multiplex PCR; TCRdb's copy has only in-frame clones and leaves some out. Here the sample spans around 370,000 clones, around 90% being singletons. J is TRBJ1-5 and V is TRBV28; 9 nucleotides agree with TRBD1. This TCR derives from a man between 18 and 29 years old with active or convalescent COVID-19. The sequenced sample consisted of peripheral blood. This CDR3 is CASRDRVYNQPQHF. The DNA for the CDR3 is TGTGCCAGCCGGGACAGGGTTTACAATCAGCCCCAGCATTTT.